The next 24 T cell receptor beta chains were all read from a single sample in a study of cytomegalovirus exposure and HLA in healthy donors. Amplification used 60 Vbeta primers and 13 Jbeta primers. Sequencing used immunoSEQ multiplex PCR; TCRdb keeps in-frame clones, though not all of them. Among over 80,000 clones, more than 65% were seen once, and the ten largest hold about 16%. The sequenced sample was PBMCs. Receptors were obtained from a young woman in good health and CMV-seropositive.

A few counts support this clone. CDR3 region: CSVGGTSGRNNEQFF. The CDR3 DNA reads as TGCAGCGTGGGGGGGACTAGCGGGAGGAACAATGAGCAGTTCTTC. The V and J genes are TRBV29-1 and TRBJ2-1; 15 nucleotides align to TRBD2. Losses at the gene ends were 6 bases for V and 5 bases for J; bases not matched to a gene: 5. This CDR3 is built from 15 residues. Germline V gene sequence: CDR1 SQVTM, CDR2 ANQGSEA.

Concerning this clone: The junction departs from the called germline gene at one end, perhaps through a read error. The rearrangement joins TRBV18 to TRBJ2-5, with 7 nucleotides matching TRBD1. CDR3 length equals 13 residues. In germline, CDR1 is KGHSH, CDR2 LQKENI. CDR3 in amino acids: CASSRGGAETQYF. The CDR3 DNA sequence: TGTGCCAGTTCACGAGGGGGCGCGGAGACCCAGTACTTC.

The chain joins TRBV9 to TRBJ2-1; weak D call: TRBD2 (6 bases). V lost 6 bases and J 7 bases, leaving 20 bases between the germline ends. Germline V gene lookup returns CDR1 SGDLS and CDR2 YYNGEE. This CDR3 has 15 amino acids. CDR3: CASKEGRGGENEQFF. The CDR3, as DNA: TGTGCCAGCAAAGAGGGGCGGGGTGGGGAGAATGAGCAGTTCTTC.

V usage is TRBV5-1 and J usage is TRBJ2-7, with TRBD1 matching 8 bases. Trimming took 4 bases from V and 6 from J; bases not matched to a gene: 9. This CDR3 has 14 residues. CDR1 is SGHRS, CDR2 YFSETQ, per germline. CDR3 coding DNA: TGCGCCAGCAGCCCCCTGGACAGGGCAGGCGAGCAGTACTTC. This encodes CASSPLDRAGEQYF.

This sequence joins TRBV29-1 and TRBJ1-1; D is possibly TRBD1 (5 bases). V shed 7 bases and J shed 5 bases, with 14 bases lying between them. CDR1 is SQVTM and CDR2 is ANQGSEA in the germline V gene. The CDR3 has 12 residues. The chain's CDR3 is CSGGDGETEAFF. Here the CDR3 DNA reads TGCAGCGGGGGGGACGGGGAAACTGAAGCTTTCTTT.

The CDR3 loop reads CASSFSGEQFF. The DNA of the CDR3 is TGTGCCAGCAGTTTTAGCGGCGAGCAGTTCTTC. This chain uses TRBV28 with TRBJ2-1, with a tentative D call TRBD2 (6 bases). Trimming shortened V by 3 bases and J by 10 bases, and 7 bases separated the two germline ends. The CDR3 consists of 11 residues. Germline V gene lookup returns CDR1 MDHEN and CDR2 SYDVKM.

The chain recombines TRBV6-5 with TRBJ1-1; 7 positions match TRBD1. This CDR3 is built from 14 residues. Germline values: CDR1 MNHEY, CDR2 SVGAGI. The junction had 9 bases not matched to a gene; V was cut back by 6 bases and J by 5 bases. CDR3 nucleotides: TGTGCCAGCAGCCCCCCTAGGGGGCATACTGAAGCTTTCTTT. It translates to CASSPPRGHTEAFF.

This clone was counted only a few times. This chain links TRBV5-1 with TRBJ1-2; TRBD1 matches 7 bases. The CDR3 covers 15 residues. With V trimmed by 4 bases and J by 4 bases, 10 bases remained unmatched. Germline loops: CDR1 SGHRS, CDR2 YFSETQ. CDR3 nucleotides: TGCGCCAGCAGCCCCGGACAGGTCCGGGGCTATGGCTACACCTTC. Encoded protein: CASSPGQVRGYGYTF.

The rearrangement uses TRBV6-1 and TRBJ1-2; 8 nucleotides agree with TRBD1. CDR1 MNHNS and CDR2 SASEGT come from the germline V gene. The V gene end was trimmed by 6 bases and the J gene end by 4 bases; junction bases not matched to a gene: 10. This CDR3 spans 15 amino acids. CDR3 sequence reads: CASRPAGGTSYGYTF. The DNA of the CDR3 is TGTGCCAGCAGGCCGGCAGGGGGCACGAGCTATGGCTACACCTTC.

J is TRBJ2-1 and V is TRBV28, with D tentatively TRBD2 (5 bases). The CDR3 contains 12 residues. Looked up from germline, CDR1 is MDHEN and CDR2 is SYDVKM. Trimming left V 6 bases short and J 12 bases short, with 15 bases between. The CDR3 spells CASSPRLRGQFF. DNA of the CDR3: TGTGCCAGCAGCCCTCGTCTCCGGGGGCAGTTCTTC.

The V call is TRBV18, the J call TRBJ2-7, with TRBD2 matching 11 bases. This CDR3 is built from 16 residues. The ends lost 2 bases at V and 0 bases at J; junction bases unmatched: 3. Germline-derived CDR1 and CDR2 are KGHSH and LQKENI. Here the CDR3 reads CASSPLAGGPSYEQYF. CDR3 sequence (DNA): TGTGCCAGCTCACCATTAGCGGGAGGGCCCTCCTACGAGCAGTACTTC.

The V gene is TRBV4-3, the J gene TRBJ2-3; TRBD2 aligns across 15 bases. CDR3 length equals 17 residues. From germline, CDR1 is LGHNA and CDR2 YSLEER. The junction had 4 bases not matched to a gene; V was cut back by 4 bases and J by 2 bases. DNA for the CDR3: TGCGCCAGCAGCCCTGGACTAGCGGGGGGGCTCACAGATACGCAGTATTTT. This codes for CASSPGLAGGLTDTQYF.

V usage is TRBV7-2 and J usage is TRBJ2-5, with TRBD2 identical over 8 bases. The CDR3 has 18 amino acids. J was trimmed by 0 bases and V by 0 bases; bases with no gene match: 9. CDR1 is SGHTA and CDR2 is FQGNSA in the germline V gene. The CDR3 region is CASSLAPRASGYQETQYF. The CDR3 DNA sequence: TGTGCCAGCAGCTTAGCGCCGAGGGCTAGCGGGTACCAAGAGACCCAGTACTTC.

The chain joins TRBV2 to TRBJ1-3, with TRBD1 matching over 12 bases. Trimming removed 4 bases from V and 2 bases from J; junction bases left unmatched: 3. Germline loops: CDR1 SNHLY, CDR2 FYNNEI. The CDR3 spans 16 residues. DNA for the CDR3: TGTGCCAGCAGTGGGGGACAGGGGGCGGCTGGAAACACCATATATTTT. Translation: CASSGGQGAAGNTIYF.

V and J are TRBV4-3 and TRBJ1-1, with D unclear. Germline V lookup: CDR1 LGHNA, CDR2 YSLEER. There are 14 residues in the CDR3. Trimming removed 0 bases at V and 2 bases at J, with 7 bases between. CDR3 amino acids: CASSQDYFNTEAFF. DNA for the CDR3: TGCGCCAGCAGCCAAGATTACTTCAACACTGAAGCTTTCTTT.

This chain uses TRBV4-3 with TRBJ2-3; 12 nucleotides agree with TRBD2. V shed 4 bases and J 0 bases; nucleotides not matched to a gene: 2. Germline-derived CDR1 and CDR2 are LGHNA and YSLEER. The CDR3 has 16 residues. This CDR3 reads CASSPGTSGSTDTQYF. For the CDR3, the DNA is TGCGCCAGCAGCCCCGGGACTAGCGGGAGCACAGATACGCAGTATTTT.

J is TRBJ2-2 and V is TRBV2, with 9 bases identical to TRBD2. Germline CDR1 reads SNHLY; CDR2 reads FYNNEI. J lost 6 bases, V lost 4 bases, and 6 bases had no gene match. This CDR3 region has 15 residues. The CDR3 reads CASSGGRAGAGELFF. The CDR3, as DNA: TGTGCCAGCAGTGGCGGGAGGGCCGGTGCCGGGGAGCTGTTTTTT.

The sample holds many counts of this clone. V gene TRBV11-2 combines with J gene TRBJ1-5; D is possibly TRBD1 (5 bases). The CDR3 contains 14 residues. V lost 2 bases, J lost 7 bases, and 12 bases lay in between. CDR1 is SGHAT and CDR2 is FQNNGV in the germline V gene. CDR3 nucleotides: TGTGCCAGCAGCTTACCGCGTCCAGGGCAGCCCCAGCATTTT. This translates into CASSLPRPGQPQHF.

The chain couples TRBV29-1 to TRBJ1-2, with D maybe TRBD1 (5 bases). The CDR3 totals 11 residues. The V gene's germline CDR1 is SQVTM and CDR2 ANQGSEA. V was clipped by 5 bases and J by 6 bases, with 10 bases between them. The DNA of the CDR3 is TGCAGCGTTCGGGGGGAGGATGGCTACACCTTC. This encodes CSVRGEDGYTF.

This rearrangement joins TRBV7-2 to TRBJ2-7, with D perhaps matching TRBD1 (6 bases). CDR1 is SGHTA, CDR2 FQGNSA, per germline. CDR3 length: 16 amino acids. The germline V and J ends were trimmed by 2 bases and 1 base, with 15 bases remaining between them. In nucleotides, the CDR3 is TGTGCCAGCAGCTTACAATCAGGGGCTAGATCCTACGAGCAGTACTTC. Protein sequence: CASSLQSGARSYEQYF.

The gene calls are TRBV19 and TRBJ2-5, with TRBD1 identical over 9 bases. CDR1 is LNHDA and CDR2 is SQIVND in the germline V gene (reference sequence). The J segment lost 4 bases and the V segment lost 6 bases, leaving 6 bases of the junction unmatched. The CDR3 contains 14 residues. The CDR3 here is CASSVTGGGETQYF. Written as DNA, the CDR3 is TGTGCCAGTAGCGTTACAGGGGGCGGAGAGACCCAGTACTTC.

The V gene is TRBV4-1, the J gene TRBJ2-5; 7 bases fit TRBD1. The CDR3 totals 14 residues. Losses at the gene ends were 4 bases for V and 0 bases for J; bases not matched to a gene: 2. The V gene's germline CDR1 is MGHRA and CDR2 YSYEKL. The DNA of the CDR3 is TGCGCCAGCAGCCGAGACAGGGACCAAGAGACCCAGTACTTC. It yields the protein CASSRDRDQETQYF.

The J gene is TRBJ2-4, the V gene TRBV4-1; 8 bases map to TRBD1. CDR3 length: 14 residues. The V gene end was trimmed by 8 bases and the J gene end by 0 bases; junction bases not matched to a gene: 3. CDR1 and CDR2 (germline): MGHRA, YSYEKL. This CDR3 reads CASEDRGAKNIQYF. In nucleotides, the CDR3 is TGCGCCAGCGAAGACAGGGGAGCCAAAAACATTCAGTACTTC.

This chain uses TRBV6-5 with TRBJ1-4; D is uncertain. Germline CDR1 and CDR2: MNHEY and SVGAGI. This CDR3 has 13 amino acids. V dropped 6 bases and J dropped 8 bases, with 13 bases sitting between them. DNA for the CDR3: TGTGCCAGCAGCCTTAGGCGAGGGGAAAAACTGTTTTTT. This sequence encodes CASSLRRGEKLFF.